Following are 17 T cell receptor beta chains from one sample sequenced in a study of T cells in Graves' hyperthyroidism and ophthalmopathy. TCR beta CDR3 sequences were amplified from RNA transcripts. With the HTBI primer set, the TCR CDR3 went through a first round of RT-PCR. Using its own MiXCR run on the multiplex PCR reads, TCRdb lists one record per CDR3 protein. Among fewer than 55,000 distinct CDR3 sequences listed, approximately 58% were seen once. The sequencing input was peripheral blood or thyroid tissue (not recorded which). These receptors were taken from a man aged 18 to 29 with Graves' hyperthyroidism.

The gene calls are TRBV7-8 and TRBJ1-5; 7 bases line up with TRBD1. Germline CDR1 reads SGHVS; CDR2 reads FQNEAQ. The CDR3 length is 16 residues. The V and J ends lost 5 bases and 0 bases, in that order; junction bases with no gene match: 7. The CDR3 nucleotides are TGTGCCAGCAGCCGACTCGGACAGGATAGCAATCAGCCCCAGCATTTT. Amino acid sequence: CASSRLGQDSNQPQHF.

This clonotype was seen ten or more times. V and J are TRBV5-5 and TRBJ2-7; D remains unclear. In germline, CDR1 is SGHKS, CDR2 YYEKEE (reference sequence). The CDR3 length is 12 residues. V was shortened by 0 bases and J by 3 bases, with 4 bases between the two germline ends. The CDR3 coding sequence is TGTGCCAGCAGCTTGGGGATCTACGAGCAGTACTTC. This codes for CASSLGIYEQYF.

By sample fraction, this clonotype is medium-sized (0.01 to 0.1%). The genes are TRBV5-1 and TRBJ2-7; 8 bases align to TRBD1. The CDR3 sequence is 15 residues long. Trimming took 2 bases from V and 3 from J; bases not matched to a gene: 7. CDR1 is SGHRS, CDR2 YFSETQ, per germline. CDR3 protein: CASSFRQGPSYEQYF. CDR3 sequence (DNA): TGCGCCAGCAGCTTTAGACAGGGGCCAAGCTACGAGCAGTACTTC.

This chain uses TRBV19 with TRBJ1-4; D gene unclear. Germline V gene sequence: CDR1 LNHDA, CDR2 SQIVND (reference sequence). The CDR3 is 16 amino acids. V shed 4 bases and J shed 5 bases, with 17 bases lying between them. As DNA, the CDR3 is TGTGCCAGTAGTACCCTCCCCGGAGGCGGAAATGAAAAACTGTTTTTT. This codes for CASSTLPGGGNEKLFF.

CDR3 coding DNA: TGTGCCAGTCAGCAGAGTAGCAATCAGCCCCAGCATTTT. It is translated as CASQQSSNQPQHF. The V gene is TRBV19, the J gene TRBJ1-5; no reliable D call. The CDR3 is made up of 13 amino acids. Germline V lookup: CDR1 LNHDA, CDR2 SQIVND (reference sequence). The V and J ends lost 8 bases and 0 bases respectively, with 8 bases between them.

The chain is built from TRBV20-1 and TRBJ2-7; D could derive from TRBD1 or TRBD2 (5 bases each). The V end was cut by 4 bases, the J end by 0 bases, with 7 bases between. Germline V CDR1 and CDR2: DFQATT, SNEGSKA (reference sequence). This CDR3 comprises 12 residues. CDR3 DNA: TGCAGTGCTACTGGGGGCTCCTACGAGCAGTACTTC. Protein product: CSATGGSYEQYF.

In DNA, the CDR3 is TGCGCCAGCAGCTTGTCCCCAGACGAGCAGTACTTC. Translated: CASSLSPDEQYF. The chain combines TRBV5-1 with TRBJ2-7; D is ambiguous. The CDR3 is 12 residues long. CDR1 SGHRS and CDR2 YFSETQ come from the germline V gene. V shed 1 base and J shed 5 bases, with 7 bases lying between them.

V gene TRBV24-1 combines with J gene TRBJ1-2, with 10 bases lining up with TRBD1. Germline V gene lookup returns CDR1 KGHDR and CDR2 SFDVKD. The CDR3 has 16 amino acids. J was trimmed by 3 bases and V by 7 bases; bases with no gene match: 10. DNA of the CDR3: TGTGCCACCAGCGGAGGGACCGGGACAGGGGACTATGGCTACACCTTC. It is translated as CATSGGTGTGDYGYTF.

This clonotype was found many times. The chain couples TRBV6-2 or TRBV6-3 to TRBJ1-5; 7 bases line up with TRBD1. The length of the CDR3 is 14 residues. The junction had 8 bases not matched to a gene; V was cut back by 10 bases and J by 2 bases. Looked up from germline, CDR1 is MNHEY and CDR2 is SVGEGT. The CDR3 sequence is CATATGFGNQPQHF. In DNA, the CDR3 is TGTGCCACCGCGACAGGGTTTGGCAATCAGCCCCAGCATTTT.

The genes are TRBV29-1 and TRBJ1-1; D ambiguous. V was trimmed by 4 bases and J by 4 bases, leaving 10 bases between them. The CDR3 consists of 12 residues. Germline V gene sequence: CDR1 SQVTM, CDR2 ANQGSEA. The CDR3 loop reads CSVGGRTTEAFF. The DNA for the CDR3 is TGCAGCGTTGGGGGTAGGACCACTGAAGCTTTCTTT. The full variable domain, rest sourced from reference TRBV29-1 and TRBJ1-1, is SAVISQKPSRDICQRGTSLTIQCQVDSQVTMMFWYRQQPGQSLTLIATANQGSEATYESGFVIDKFPISRPNLTFSTLTVSNMSPEDSSIYLCSVGGRTTEAFFGQGTRLTVV.

This clonotype came up many times. The J gene is TRBJ2-7, the V gene TRBV5-6, with D perhaps TRBD1 (5 bases). The CDR3 spans 18 residues. V was clipped by 2 bases and J by 0 bases, with 21 bases between them. Germline V CDR1 and CDR2: SGHDT, YYEEEE. The CDR3 coding sequence is TGTGCCAGCAGCTTCGCGCAGGGTCCCGCTACGAGCTCCTACGAGCAGTACTTC. Encoded protein: CASSFAQGPATSSYEQYF.

DNA of the CDR3: TGTGCCAGCAGTCTCGGGGGGAGGACTGAAGCTTTCTTT. Protein: CASSLGGRTEAFF. The V and J genes are TRBV12-3 or TRBV12-4 and TRBJ1-1; D may be TRBD1 (5 bases). Trimming left V 5 bases short and J 5 bases short, with 12 bases between. This CDR3 has 13 residues.

The table lists this clonotype with a few counts. The rearrangement uses TRBV6-5 and TRBJ2-3, with D hard to call. The CDR3 is made up of 16 amino acids. Germline CDR1 and CDR2: MNHEY and SVGAGI. V shed 7 bases and J shed 6 bases, with 23 bases lying between them. DNA of the CDR3: TGTGCCAGCAATCCCTTCTCCGACCCGTTTGGGGATACGCAGTATTTT. Translated: CASNPFSDPFGDTQYF.

This clonotype was seen ten or more times. The J gene is TRBJ1-5, the V gene TRBV7-8; no firm D call. The germline gives CDR1 SGHVS, CDR2 FQNEAQ. V was shortened by 3 bases and J by 3 bases, with 6 bases between the two germline ends. This CDR3 comprises 13 residues. The CDR3 DNA reads TGTGCCAGCAGCTTCGGGGTCAATCAGCCCCAGCATTTT. Translating it yields CASSFGVNQPQHF.

This clonotype appeared a single time. The chain employs TRBV7-2 and TRBJ2-5; TRBD1 is a possible D gene (6 bases). Between the trimmed V and J ends, which lost 2 bases and 4 bases, there was a span of 11 bases. Germline CDR1 is SGHTA and CDR2 is FQGNSA. CDR3 length equals 14 residues. CDR3 in amino acids: CASSLPGEGETQYF. The CDR3 DNA follows: TGTGCCAGCAGCTTACCAGGGGAAGGAGAGACCCAGTACTTC.

By share, this clonotype ranks as medium-sized. The chain joins TRBV2 to TRBJ1-2; D remains unclear. Trimming left V 8 bases short and J 1 base short, with 11 bases between. The germline V gene encodes CDR1 SNHLY and CDR2 FYNNEI. The CDR3 totals 13 residues. CDR3: CASGREDNYGYTF. The DNA for the CDR3 is TGTGCCAGCGGTCGGGAAGATAACTATGGCTACACCTTC.

Many counts were recorded for this clonotype. J is TRBJ2-5 and V is TRBV6-5, with D possibly TRBD1 on 6 matching bases. CDR3 length: 14 amino acids. CDR1 and CDR2 (germline): MNHEY, SVGAGI. V lost 6 bases to trimming and J lost 5 bases, with 16 bases between them. Written as DNA, the CDR3 is TGTGCCAGCAGCCAAACAGGGTCGGGGGAGACCCAGTACTTC. Its translation: CASSQTGSGETQYF.